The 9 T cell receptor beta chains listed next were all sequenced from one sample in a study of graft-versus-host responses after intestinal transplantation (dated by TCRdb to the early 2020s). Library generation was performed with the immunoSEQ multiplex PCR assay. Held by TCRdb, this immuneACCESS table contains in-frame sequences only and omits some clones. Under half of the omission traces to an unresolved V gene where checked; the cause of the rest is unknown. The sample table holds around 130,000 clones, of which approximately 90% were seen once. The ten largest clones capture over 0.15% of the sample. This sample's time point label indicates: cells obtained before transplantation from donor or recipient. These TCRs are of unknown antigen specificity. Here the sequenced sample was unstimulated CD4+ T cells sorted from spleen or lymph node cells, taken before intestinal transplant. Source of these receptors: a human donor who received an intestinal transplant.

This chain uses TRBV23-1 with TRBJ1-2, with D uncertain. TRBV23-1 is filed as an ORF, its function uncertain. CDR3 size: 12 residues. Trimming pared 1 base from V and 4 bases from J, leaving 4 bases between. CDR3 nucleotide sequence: TGCGCCAGCAGTCAATGGGGCTATGGCTACACCTTC. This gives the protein CASSQWGYGYTF.

The CDR3 coding sequence is TGTGCCAGCAGCTTTCGCGGGGGAAAAGATACGCAGTATTTT. Protein sequence: CASSFRGGKDTQYF. The rearrangement links TRBV12-1 to TRBJ2-3; TRBD2, as called in the table, went unchecked against the DNA. TRBV12-1 is termed a pseudogene. There are 14 residues in the CDR3.

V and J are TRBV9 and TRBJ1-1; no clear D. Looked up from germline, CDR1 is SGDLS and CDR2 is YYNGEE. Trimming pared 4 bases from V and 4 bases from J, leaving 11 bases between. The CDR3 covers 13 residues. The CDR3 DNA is TGTGCCAGCAGCTTCACTGTTGGCACTGAAGCTTTCTTT. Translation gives CASSFTVGTEAFF.

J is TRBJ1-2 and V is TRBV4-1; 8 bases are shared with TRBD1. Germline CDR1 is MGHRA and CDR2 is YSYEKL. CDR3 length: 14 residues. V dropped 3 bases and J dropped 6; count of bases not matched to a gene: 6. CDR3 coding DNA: TGCGCCAGCAGCCAGATAGGACAGGGCAATGGCTACACCTTC. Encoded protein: CASSQIGQGNGYTF.

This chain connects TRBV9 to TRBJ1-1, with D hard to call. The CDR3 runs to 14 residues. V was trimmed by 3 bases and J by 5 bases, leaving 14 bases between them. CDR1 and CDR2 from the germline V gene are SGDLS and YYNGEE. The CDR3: CASSAREAITEAFF. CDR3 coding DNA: TGTGCCAGCAGCGCCCGGGAGGCGATTACTGAAGCTTTCTTT. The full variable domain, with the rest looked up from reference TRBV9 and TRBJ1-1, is DSGVTQTPKHLITATGQRVTLRCSPRSGDLSVYWYQQSLDQGLQFLIQYYNGEERAKGNILERFSAQQFPDLHSELNLSSLELGDSALYFCASSAREAITEAFFGQGTRLTVV.

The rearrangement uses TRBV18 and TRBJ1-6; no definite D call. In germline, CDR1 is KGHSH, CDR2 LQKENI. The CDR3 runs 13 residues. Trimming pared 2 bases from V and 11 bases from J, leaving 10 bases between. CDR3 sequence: CASSPGTRAPLHF. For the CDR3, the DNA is TGTGCCAGCTCACCAGGTACACGCGCACCCCTCCACTTT.

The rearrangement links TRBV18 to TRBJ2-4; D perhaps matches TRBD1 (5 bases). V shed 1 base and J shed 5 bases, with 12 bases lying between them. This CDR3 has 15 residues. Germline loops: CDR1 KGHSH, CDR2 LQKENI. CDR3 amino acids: CASSPLKGVENIQYF. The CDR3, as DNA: TGTGCCAGCTCACCACTAAAAGGGGTGGAAAACATTCAGTACTTC.

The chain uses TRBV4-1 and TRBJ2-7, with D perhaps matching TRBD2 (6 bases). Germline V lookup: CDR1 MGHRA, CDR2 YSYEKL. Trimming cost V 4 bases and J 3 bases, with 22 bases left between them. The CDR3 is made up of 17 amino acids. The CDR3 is CASSRDRNGGTNYEQYF. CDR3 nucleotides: TGCGCCAGCAGCCGCGATAGGAACGGGGGTACTAACTACGAGCAGTACTTC.

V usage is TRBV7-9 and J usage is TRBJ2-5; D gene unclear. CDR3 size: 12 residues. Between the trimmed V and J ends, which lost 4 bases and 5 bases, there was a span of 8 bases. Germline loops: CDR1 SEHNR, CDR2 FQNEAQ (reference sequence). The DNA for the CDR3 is TGTGCCAGCAGCTCCGTCGGGGAGACCCAGTACTTC. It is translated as CASSSVGETQYF.